Each of the 27 T cell receptor beta chains below was sequenced from the same sample in a study of T-cell memory formation after mild COVID-19. Via MiXCR, TCRdb re-called the 5' RACE reads, giving one row per CDR3 protein. In the table there are about 560,000 distinct CDR3 sequences, 20% to 25% of which are singletons. Sequencing was performed on PBMCs or a T cell subset sorted from them (not recorded which). The receptor source for this set is an adult woman who had mild COVID-19 (a few samples of this study predate the infection). Cell type and time point are not known.

This clonotype was observed a few times. V and J are TRBV20-1 and TRBJ2-7; D gene unclear. The germline V gene has CDR1 DFQATT and CDR2 SNEGSKA (reference sequence). Trimming removed 3 bases at V and 4 bases at J, with 19 bases between. The CDR3 length is 15 residues. CDR3: CSASFKGRLSYEQYF. The CDR3 coding sequence is TGCAGTGCTAGTTTTAAGGGCAGATTATCATACGAGCAGTACTTC.

This clonotype showed up just a few times. V and J are TRBV7-9 and TRBJ2-1; D unclear. There are 15 residues in the CDR3. Per germline, CDR1 SEHNR and CDR2 FQNEAQ (reference sequence). V shed 8 bases and J shed 0 bases, with 14 bases lying between them. In nucleotides, the CDR3 is TGTGCCAGCGGTAAGAGTGCCAGCTCCTACAATGAGCAGTTCTTC. This gives the protein CASGKSASSYNEQFF. Using reference TRBV7-9 and TRBJ2-1 for the parts outside the CDR3, the full variable domain is DTGVSQNPRHKITKRGQNVTFRCDPISEHNRLYWYRQTLGQGPEFLTYFQNEAQLEKSRLLSDRFSAERPKGSFSTLEIQRTEQGDSAMYLCASGKSASSYNEQFFGPGTRLTVL.

The rearrangement joins TRBV15 to TRBJ2-5, with 7 bases fitting TRBD2. Looked up from germline, CDR1 is LNHNV and CDR2 is YYDKDF (reference sequence). Trimming cost V 0 bases and J 4 bases; bases outside gene matches: 5. The CDR3 is 15 residues long. CDR3 in amino acids: CATSRERLAVETQYF. The CDR3 DNA is TGTGCCACCAGCAGAGAGAGGCTAGCGGTAGAGACCCAGTACTTC.

The CDR3 DNA sequence: TGTGCCAGCAGCGTCGGACAGGGGGCGATTTCGTATGGCTACACCTTC. Its protein product is CASSVGQGAISYGYTF. The chain employs TRBV2 and TRBJ1-2; 11 bases map to TRBD1. Looked up from germline, CDR1 is SNHLY and CDR2 is FYNNEI. This CDR3 comprises 16 residues. The V gene end was trimmed by 6 bases and the J gene end by 5 bases; junction bases not matched to a gene: 11.

V gene TRBV2 combines with J gene TRBJ1-1, with 7 nucleotides matching TRBD1. V lost 8 bases and J lost 11; bases outside the gene matches: 5. Germline CDR1 SNHLY, CDR2 FYNNEI. This CDR3 contains 10 residues. The DNA of the CDR3 is TGTGCCAGCGGGGACAGCAATGCTTTCTTT. Amino acid sequence: CASGDSNAFF.

This chain connects TRBV7-9 to TRBJ1-1; 10 nucleotides line up with TRBD1. CDR3 length equals 16 residues. V trimming: 5 bases; J trimming: 0 bases; junction bases outside the gene matches: 6. Germline CDR1 and CDR2: SEHNR and FQNEAQ (reference sequence). CDR3 DNA sequence: TGTGCCAGCAGCCCGACAGGGGGCCCTTTGAACACTGAAGCTTTCTTT. Its protein is CASSPTGGPLNTEAFF.

Only a few counts were recorded for this clonotype. The rearrangement joins TRBV4-1 to TRBJ2-1; TRBD2 matches 7 bases. Trimming removed 4 bases from V and 9 bases from J; junction bases left unmatched: 12. Germline CDR1 reads MGHRA; CDR2 reads YSYEKL. There are 15 residues in the CDR3. The CDR3 here is CASSPEGTGGSEQFF. The CDR3 coding sequence is TGCGCCAGCAGCCCTGAAGGGACGGGGGGAAGTGAGCAGTTCTTC.

This clonotype has only a few counts. The V and J genes are TRBV12-3 or TRBV12-4 and TRBJ2-1, with D tentatively TRBD1 or TRBD2 (6 bases each). Trimming took 3 bases from V and 2 from J, leaving 17 bases between them. The CDR3 sequence is 17 residues long. The CDR3 coding sequence is TGTGCCAGCAGTTTCTCCTGGGGGGCGCGGGCCTACAATGAGCAGTTCTTC. This gives the protein CASSFSWGARAYNEQFF.

This clonotype has only a few counts. This chain joins TRBV4-1 and TRBJ2-5, with D possibly TRBD2 on 5 matching bases. Trimming stripped 5 bases from V and 5 bases from J, with 9 bases between. The germline CDR1 and CDR2 sequences are MGHRA and YSYEKL. This CDR3 comprises 12 residues. This chain's CDR3 is CASSNGEETQYF. The CDR3 DNA follows: TGCGCCAGCAGCAACGGGGAGGAGACCCAGTACTTC.

The V gene is TRBV7-9, the J gene TRBJ2-1; D is unclear. The CDR3 totals 16 residues. V was trimmed by 5 bases and J by 1 base, leaving 15 bases between them. CDR1 SEHNR and CDR2 FQNEAQ come from the germline V gene (reference sequence). CDR3 region: CASSPPGSRSYNEQFF. In nucleotides, the CDR3 is TGTGCCAGCAGCCCCCCCGGAAGTCGGTCCTACAATGAGCAGTTCTTC.

The chain recombines TRBV5-5 with TRBJ2-7; D might be TRBD1 (5 bases). The CDR3 is 14 residues long. Germline CDR1 SGHKS, CDR2 YYEKEE (reference sequence). Trimming removed 4 bases at V and 2 bases at J, with 13 bases between. CDR3 amino acids: CASSPGHLTYEQYF. CDR3 DNA: TGTGCCAGCAGCCCTGGACACCTTACCTACGAGCAGTACTTC.

The chain uses TRBV15 and TRBJ2-3; the D is unclear. Per germline, CDR1 LNHNV and CDR2 YYDKDF (reference sequence). CDR3 length: 15 amino acids. The V gene lost 3 bases and the J gene lost 0 bases, with 10 bases spanning the gap. The CDR3 loop reads CATSRGSSSTDTQYF. In nucleotides, the CDR3 is TGTGCCACCAGCAGGGGCTCTTCTAGCACAGATACGCAGTATTTT. The full variable domain, rest sourced from reference TRBV15 and TRBJ2-3, is DAMVIQNPRYQVTQFGKPVTLSCSQTLNHNVMYWYQQKSSQAPKLLFHYYDKDFNNEADTPDNFQSRRPNTSFCFLDIRSPGLGDTAMYLCATSRGSSSTDTQYFGPGTRLTVL.

The table lists this clonotype with a few counts. The rearrangement joins TRBV6-5 to TRBJ1-5; TRBD1 agrees at 7 bases. The CDR3 is made up of 17 amino acids. V dropped 0 bases and J dropped 7; count of bases not matched to a gene: 12. Germline assignment: CDR1 MNHEY and CDR2 SVGAGI. The CDR3 reads CASSYSGGGDSGQPQHF. The CDR3 DNA reads as TGTGCCAGCAGTTACTCGGGGGGCGGGGACAGCGGACAGCCCCAGCATTTT.

In this sample, this clonotype turned up a few times. V gene TRBV4-1 combines with J gene TRBJ2-7; TRBD2 is a possible D gene (5 bases). With 2 bases removed from V and 2 bases from J, the gap between germline ends came to 7 bases. CDR3 length: 13 residues. The germline V gene has CDR1 MGHRA and CDR2 YSYEKL. The CDR3 DNA follows: TGCGCCAGCAGCCAATGGGAGACCTACGAGCAGTACTTC. Translated, it gives CASSQWETYEQYF.

There are a few counts of this clonotype. The chain employs TRBV24-1 and TRBJ1-2; 10 bases line up with TRBD1. The CDR3 has 15 residues. The germline V gene encodes CDR1 KGHDR and CDR2 SFDVKD. After removal of 4 bases from V and 7 bases from J, the junction contained 8 bases not matched to a gene. The CDR3 loop is CATSDPTGGETGYTF. DNA for the CDR3: TGTGCCACCAGTGACCCGACAGGGGGCGAGACTGGCTACACCTTC.

This clonotype was counted a few times. The rearrangement uses TRBV5-8 and TRBJ2-4; the D is unclear. The CDR3 is 17 residues long. V was trimmed by 0 bases and J by 0 bases, leaving 13 bases between them. Germline V CDR1 and CDR2: SGHTS, YDEGEE. The CDR3 loop is CASSLDPGVLAKNIQYF. The DNA of the CDR3 is TGTGCCAGCAGCTTGGACCCGGGTGTACTAGCCAAAAACATTCAGTACTTC.

The chain is built from TRBV20-1 and TRBJ2-7; 13 nucleotides align to TRBD2. The CDR3 extends over 15 amino acids. V shed 5 bases and J 4 bases; nucleotides not matched to a gene: 8. Germline V gene data show CDR1 as DFQATT and CDR2 as SNEGSKA (reference sequence). The CDR3 is CSAPSPGLAGYEQYF. Here the CDR3 DNA reads TGCAGTGCTCCAAGCCCGGGACTAGCGGGGTACGAGCAGTACTTC.

This clonotype came up a few times. The J gene is TRBJ2-5, the V gene TRBV6-5; possibly TRBD2 for D (6 bases). The V end lost 0 bases, the J end lost 6 bases, and 11 bases lay between the germline ends. The germline V gene has CDR1 MNHEY and CDR2 SVGAGI. The CDR3 has 14 amino acids. In DNA, the CDR3 is TGTGCCAGCAGTTACTCGACGGGGGTACAGACCCAGTACTTC. This gives the protein CASSYSTGVQTQYF.

Comment on this clonotype: The junction and the germline gene differ at one end; a read error may be behind it. The chain carries TRBV27 and TRBJ1-5; tentative D call: TRBD1 (6 bases). The CDR3 extends over 12 amino acids. CDR1 is MNHEY, CDR2 SMNVEV, per germline (reference sequence). The CDR3 here is CASRRQDSHPYF. The CDR3 nucleotides are TGTGCCAGCAGACGTCAGGACAGCCATCCGTATTTT.

The genes are TRBV7-9 and TRBJ1-2, with TRBD1 matching 8 bases. Trimming cost V 1 base and J 3 bases; bases outside gene matches: 7. This CDR3 contains 16 residues. Germline V gene data show CDR1 as SEHNR and CDR2 as FQNEAQ (reference sequence). DNA of the CDR3: TGTGCCAGCAGCTTAGTAGCGGGACAGGATTACTATGGCTACACCTTC. It translates to CASSLVAGQDYYGYTF.

The chain uses TRBV5-8 and TRBJ2-5, with 11 bases identical to TRBD1. The CDR3 totals 15 residues. Unmatched junction bases numbered 6, after V lost 3 bases and J lost 5 bases. Germline V CDR1 and CDR2: SGHTS, YDEGEE. The DNA of the CDR3 is TGTGCCAGCAGCTCCCGGACAGGGGGCCTGGAGACCCAGTACTTC. Its protein product is CASSSRTGGLETQYF.

The rearrangement joins TRBV6-2 or TRBV6-3 to TRBJ1-1, with 7 positions matching TRBD1. The V gene end was trimmed by 5 bases and the J gene end by 11 bases; junction bases not matched to a gene: 5. Germline CDR1 reads MNHEY; CDR2 reads SVGEGT. This CDR3 is 11 amino acids long. The CDR3 region has the DNA TGTGCCAGCAGTCACAGGGGAGTTGCTTTCTTT. This translates into CASSHRGVAFF.

This clonotype was found a few times. The chain combines TRBV23-1 with TRBJ1-4; D is undetermined. TRBV23-1 is an ORF for which the function is uncertain. CDR3 length: 14 residues. Trimming stripped 5 bases from V and 4 bases from J, with 11 bases between. CDR3 protein: CASSTSNFNEKLFF. The CDR3 nucleotides read TGCGCCAGCAGTACCTCTAACTTTAATGAAAAACTGTTTTTT.

J is TRBJ2-7 and V is TRBV5-1, with D perhaps assigned TRBD1 or TRBD2 (5 bases each). CDR1 is SGHRS, CDR2 YFSETQ, per germline. Trimming shortened V by 4 bases and J by 2 bases, and 13 bases separated the two germline ends. This CDR3 has 14 residues. The CDR3 here is CASSLLRGAYEQYF. DNA for the CDR3: TGCGCCAGCAGCCTCTTACGAGGGGCCTACGAGCAGTACTTC.

This sequence joins TRBV10-3 and TRBJ1-5, with D tentatively TRBD1 (5 bases). Trimming pared 7 bases from V and 3 bases from J, leaving 10 bases between. The CDR3 loop spans 13 amino acids. The germline CDR1 and CDR2 sequences are ENHRY and SYGVKD. CDR3 sequence: CAITTGPNQPQHF. CDR3 DNA: TGTGCCATCACTACAGGCCCCAATCAGCCCCAGCATTTT.

The chain has TRBV12-3 or TRBV12-4 and TRBJ2-5; 9 positions match TRBD1. The V gene end was trimmed by 5 bases and the J gene end by 3 bases; junction bases not matched to a gene: 7. The CDR3 is 15 residues long. CDR3: CASSPRQGGKETQYF. The CDR3 nucleotides read TGTGCCAGCAGTCCCCGACAGGGGGGGAAAGAGACCCAGTACTTC.

This clonotype was picked up a small number of times. The CDR3 sequence: CASSLMSQGSTGELFF. In DNA form, the CDR3 reads TGTGCCAGCAGCTTAATGAGTCAGGGGTCCACCGGGGAGCTGTTTTTT. J is TRBJ2-2 and V is TRBV7-2, with D perhaps TRBD1 (6 bases). The germline V and J ends were trimmed by 2 bases and 4 bases, with 14 bases remaining between them. The CDR3 loop spans 16 amino acids. Germline loops: CDR1 SGHTA, CDR2 FQGNSA.